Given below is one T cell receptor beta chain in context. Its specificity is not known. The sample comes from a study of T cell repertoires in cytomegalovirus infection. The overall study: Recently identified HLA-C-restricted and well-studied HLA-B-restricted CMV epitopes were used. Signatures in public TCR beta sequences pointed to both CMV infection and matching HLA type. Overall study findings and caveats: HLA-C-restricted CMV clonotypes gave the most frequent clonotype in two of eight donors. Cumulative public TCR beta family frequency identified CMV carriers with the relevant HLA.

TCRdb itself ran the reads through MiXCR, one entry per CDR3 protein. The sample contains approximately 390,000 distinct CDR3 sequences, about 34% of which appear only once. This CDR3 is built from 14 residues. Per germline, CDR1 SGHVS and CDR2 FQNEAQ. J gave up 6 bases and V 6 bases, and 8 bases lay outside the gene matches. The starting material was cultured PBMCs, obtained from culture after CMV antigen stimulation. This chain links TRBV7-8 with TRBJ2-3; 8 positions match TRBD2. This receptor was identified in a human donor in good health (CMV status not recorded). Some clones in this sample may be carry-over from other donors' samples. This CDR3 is CASSRAGGLDTQYF. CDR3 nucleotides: TGTGCCAGCAGTAGGGCGGGAGGCTTGGATACGCAGTATTTT.